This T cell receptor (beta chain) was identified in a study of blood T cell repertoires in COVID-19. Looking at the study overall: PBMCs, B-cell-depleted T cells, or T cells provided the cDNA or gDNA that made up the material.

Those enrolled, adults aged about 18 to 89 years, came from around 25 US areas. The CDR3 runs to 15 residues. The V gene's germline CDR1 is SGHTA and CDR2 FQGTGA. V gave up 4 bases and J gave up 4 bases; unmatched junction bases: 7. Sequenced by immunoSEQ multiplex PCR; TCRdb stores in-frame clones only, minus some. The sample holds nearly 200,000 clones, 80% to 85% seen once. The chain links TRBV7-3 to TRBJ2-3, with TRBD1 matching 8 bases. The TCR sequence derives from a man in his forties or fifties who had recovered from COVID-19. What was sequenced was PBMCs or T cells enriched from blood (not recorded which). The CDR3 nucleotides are TGTGCCAGCAGCTCCCCGACAGGGGAGGCAGATACGCAGTATTTT. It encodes CASSSPTGEADTQYF.